This T cell receptor (beta chain) was captured by sequencing in a study of T cell clones after liver transplantation. Study details: In this trial, immunosuppression withdrawal was attempted within 2 years of liver transplant. A pre-transplant mixed lymphocyte reaction with TCRbeta sequencing defined graft-donor-reactive clones followed in post-transplant blood. Standard immunosuppression, with no induction, continued until 12-24 months after transplant. Timepoints were pre-transplant, pre-withdrawal, and after withdrawal was completed or failed.

V shed 7 bases and J 2 bases; nucleotides not matched to a gene: 7. The CDR3 contains 16 residues. CDR1 is SNHLY and CDR2 is FYNNEI in the germline V gene. TCRdb's table, derived via immunoSEQ multiplex PCR, lists solely in-frame clones and lacks some. Of about 80,000 clones in the sample, roughly 80% are singletons; the top ten hold less than 0.6%. The rearrangement uses TRBV2 and TRBJ2-6; 8 bases line up with TRBD1. This clonotype originated in a human patient who received a liver transplant. Some of these T cells may belong to the graft donor. The specimen comprised CD4+ T cells from blood, sampled approximately 45 months after liver transplant. The CDR3 nucleotides are TGTGCCAGCAACAAGGACAGGGAGGCTGGGGCCAACGTCCTGACTTTC. Its translation is CASNKDREAGANVLTF.